This entry features one T cell receptor beta chain sequence. These data belong to a study of cytomegalovirus exposure and HLA in healthy donors. The PCR contained 60 Vbeta and 13 Jbeta primers. The method was immunoSEQ multiplex PCR; TCRdb's version includes in-frame clones alone and lacks a portion of them. Of about 150,000 clones in the sample, around 75% are singletons; the top ten hold about 8.3%. CDR3 length equals 13 residues. CDR1 and CDR2 from the germline V gene are SEHNR and FQNEAQ (reference sequence). Trimming left V 6 bases short and J 7 bases short, with 15 bases between. The rearrangement links TRBV7-9 to TRBJ1-1; D is perhaps TRBD1 (5 bases). This TCR came from a man aged 25-45 years in good health and CMV-seropositive. Sequencing input: PBMCs. Written as DNA, the CDR3 is TGTGCCAGCAGACTACTCAGGGTCAGTGAAGCTTTCTTT. This sequence encodes CASRLLRVSEAFF.